This T cell receptor (beta chain) appears in the sequencing data of a study of vaccination effects on CD4 cells after COVID-19. Before any sequencing was done, the ViraFEST assay used viral peptide pools to expand antigen-specific CD4+ T cells. Culture proceeded for 9 to 11 days, and CD4+ T cells were then isolated. People in the vaccine group had not been infected with SARS-CoV-2 before, and their nucleocapsid antibodies were negative. As regards this clone: Its antigen is currently unknown.

Repertoires were generated with immunoSEQ multiplex PCR, while TCRdb's copy carries only in-frame clones and drops some. This table has about 73,000 clones, 60% to 85% appearing once. This CDR3 region has 15 residues. Germline V gene sequence: CDR1 SEHNR, CDR2 FQNEAQ (reference sequence). Trimming pared 5 bases from V and 6 bases from J, leaving 19 bases between. The material was CD4+ T cells from PBMCs cultured with SARS-CoV-2 spike peptides, obtained before COVID-19 vaccination. The chain recombines TRBV7-9 with TRBJ1-2; possible D gene TRBD1, 6 bases. This TCR came from a human donor who received a COVID-19 vaccine. The CDR3 sequence is CASSLTARDIHGYTF. CDR3 nucleotides: TGTGCCAGCAGCCTCACCGCCCGGGACATCCATGGCTACACCTTC. Combining the CDR3 with reference TRBV7-9 and TRBJ1-2 gives the whole variable domain DTGVSQNPRHKITKRGQNVTFRCDPISEHNRLYWYRQTLGQGPEFLTYFQNEAQLEKSRLLSDRFSAERPKGSFSTLEIQRTEQGDSAMYLCASSLTARDIHGYTFGSGTRLTVV.